The rows below give T cell receptor beta chains drawn from one sample of a study of T cell repertoires in cytomegalovirus infection. MiXCR, applied by TCRdb to the reads, yields one record per CDR3 protein. The sample includes around 450,000 distinct CDR3 sequences, 30% to 40% seen only once; the top ten take around 13%. Sequenced: PBMCs. The receptors derive from a human donor in good health (CMV status not recorded). Some clones in this sample may be carry-over from other donors' samples. CDR3s include the opening cysteine and the closing phenylalanine or tryptophan. The D gene is left open where the match is weak. Rows may omit the clone size; those that give it use once, few, many or a size class.

d_gene	abundance	len	v_gene	j_gene	CDR3nt	CDR3aa
TRBD2	few	13	TRBV7-6	TRBJ2-1	TGTGCCAGCAGCTTTAGACTAGCGGGGGAGCAGTTCTTC	CASSFRLAGEQFF
TRBD1	NA	16	TRBV19	TRBJ1-1	TGTGCCAGTAGTATTGGAGCATCAGGGGGCATCACTGAAGCTTTCTTT	CASSIGASGGITEAFF
TRBD2	NA	15	TRBV6-2/TRBV6-3	TRBJ2-7	TGTGCCAGCACTTACTCGACTAGCGGGGGCAAGGAGCAGTACTTC	CASTYSTSGGKEQYF
NA	NA	14	TRBV20-1	TRBJ2-1	TGCAGTGCTAGACAAAAATTCTCCTACAATGAGCAGTTCTTC	CSARQKFSYNEQFF
NA	NA	13	TRBV6-6	TRBJ2-7	TGTGCCACCCTTGACCCTCCTACCTACGAGCAGTACTTC	CATLDPPTYEQYF
TRBD1	few	15	TRBV11-1	TRBJ2-7	TGTGCCAGCAGCCCACTCCCGGGGACAGCCTACGAGCAGTACTTC	CASSPLPGTAYEQYF
TRBD1	few	16	TRBV7-6	TRBJ2-3	TGTGCCAGCAGCCTAACGACAGGGCCCCTCGGGGATACGCAGTATTTT	CASSLTTGPLGDTQYF
NA	NA	15	TRBV7-2	TRBJ2-5	TGTGCCAGCAGCCCCCGTGGAGGTCGAGCAGAGACCCAGTACTTC	CASSPRGGRAETQYF
NA	NA	14	TRBV11-2	TRBJ2-2	TGTGCCAGCAGCTTAGTGACCGGCACCGGGGAGCTGTTTTTT	CASSLVTGTGELFF
NA	NA	15	TRBV29-1	TRBJ2-1	TGCAGCGTCGACCTCACAGGGTCTTCGTTCAATGAGCAGTTCTTC	CSVDLTGSSFNEQFF
NA	NA	14	TRBV6-2/TRBV6-3	TRBJ2-2	TGTGCCCGCAGTTACTCATGGGGGCCCGGGGAGCTGTTTTTT	CARSYSWGPGELFF
NA	NA	13	TRBV7-2	TRBJ1-1	TGTACCAGCAGCGTAGGGATGAACACTGAAGCTTTCTTT	CTSSVGMNTEAFF
NA	once	13	TRBV29-1	TRBJ1-2	TGCAGCGTTGAAGATCGGGGCAGTAGGGGCTACACCTTC	CSVEDRGSRGYTF
TRBD2	NA	13	TRBV2	TRBJ2-5	TGTGCCAGCAGTGGACTAGCGGGGGAGACCCAGTACTTC	CASSGLAGETQYF
NA	few	15	TRBV28	TRBJ1-4	TGTGCCAGCAGTTATCCGGGGGCTCGGGATGAAAAACTGTTTTTT	CASSYPGARDEKLFF
NA	NA	14	TRBV19	TRBJ1-2	TGTGCCAGTACCCTCGAAAGGGAGTTCTATGGCTACACCTTC	CASTLEREFYGYTF
NA	NA	14	TRBV7-2	TRBJ1-6	TGTGCCAGCAGCTCGGACAGACTTCGGTCACCCCTCCACTTT	CASSSDRLRSPLHF
NA	NA	14	TRBV7-2	TRBJ1-5	TGTGCCAGCAGCTCCCGGGTCGGCAAGCGGCCCCAGCCTTTT	CASSSRVGKRPQPF
TRBD2	NA	14	TRBV3-1	TRBJ2-1	TGTGCCAGCAGCCAATTTGTTAGCGGGGTTGAGCAGTTCTTC	CASSQFVSGVEQFF
NA	few	11	TRBV19	TRBJ1-1	TGTGCCAGTAATAGGGGGGTCATGGCTTTCTTT	CASNRGVMAFF
NA	once	15	TRBV10-3	TRBJ1-5	TGTGCCATCAGTGATTGGGAGGACAGAGATCAGCCCCAGCATTTT	CAISDWEDRDQPQHF
NA	NA	17	TRBV12-3/TRBV12-4	TRBJ1-1	TGTGCCAGCAGCCCGATGGGACGCGGCAGGGCGGACACTGAAGCTTTCTTT	CASSPMGRGRADTEAFF
NA	many	12	TRBV7-2	TRBJ2-5	TGTGCCAGCAGCTTAGGGAGAGAGACCCAGTACTTC	CASSLGRETQYF